Sequencing of this T cell receptor beta chain was carried out in a study of blood T cell repertoires in COVID-19. Across the whole study: Donors in the United States, Italy and Spain gave samples during acute or convalescent COVID-19. PBMCs, B-cell-depleted T cells, or T cells were the source of the cDNA or gDNA that made up the material.

CDR3 length: 16 residues. Germline CDR1 reads SGHRS; CDR2 reads YFSETQ. V trimming: 1 base; J trimming: 4 bases; junction bases outside the gene matches: 10. Here immunoSEQ multiplex PCR was the method, and the copy in TCRdb shows in-frame clones only, minus some. The data contain approximately 190,000 clones, 88% of them singletons. The clonotype was recovered from a man between 35 and 55 years old with active or convalescent COVID-19. Sequencing used peripheral blood. The chain couples TRBV5-1 to TRBJ2-5; the match to TRBD2 covers 7 bases. The CDR3 region has the DNA TGCGCCAGCAGCTTGTCGGTTCAGGCGGGGGTAGAGACCCAGTACTTC. Residues: CASSLSVQAGVETQYF.